These 9 T cell receptor beta chains share one sample of origin, sequenced in a study of chemoradiotherapy in HPV16-positive cancers. The assay was immunoSEQ multiplex PCR, and TCRdb's table has in-frame clones only and misses some. This sample has thousands of clones, with 85% to 90% found just once. Sequencing was performed on blood, taken from a patient who underwent chemoradiotherapy. These receptors were obtained from a human donor with HPV-associated anogenital cancer.

V gene TRBV9 combines with J gene TRBJ2-1; 13 bases map to TRBD2. V lost 3 bases and J lost 8; bases outside the gene matches: 8. The germline V gene has CDR1 SGDLS and CDR2 YYNGEE. The CDR3 runs to 16 residues. CDR3: CASSGEGLAGLDEQFF. In DNA, the CDR3 is TGTGCCAGCAGCGGCGAGGGACTAGCGGGGTTGGATGAGCAGTTCTTC.

V is TRBV5-5 and J is TRBJ1-2, with D unclear. Between the trimmed V and J ends, which lost 1 base and 1 base, there was a span of 11 bases. The CDR3 spans 15 residues. CDR1 SGHKS and CDR2 YYEKEE come from the germline V gene (reference sequence). The CDR3 region is CASSLIAAVNYGYTF. CDR3 nucleotide sequence: TGTGCCAGCAGCTTGATAGCAGCGGTTAACTATGGCTACACCTTC.

The V call is TRBV2, the J call TRBJ2-3, with D perhaps TRBD2 (6 bases). Germline V gene sequence: CDR1 SNHLY, CDR2 FYNNEI. V shed 3 bases and J shed 7 bases, with 8 bases lying between them. The CDR3 has 12 residues. CDR3 nucleotides: TGTGCCAGCAGTGATCGGGACTATACGCAGTATTTT. It codes for CASSDRDYTQYF.

This clone was detected a few times. The chain couples TRBV5-1 to TRBJ2-1, with TRBD2 identical over 13 bases. Losses at the gene ends were 2 bases for V and 3 bases for J; bases not matched to a gene: 5. This CDR3 contains 17 residues. The germline CDR1 and CDR2 sequences are SGHRS and YFSETQ. The CDR3 here is CASSFAGLAGVYNEQFF. Written as DNA, the CDR3 is TGCGCCAGCAGCTTCGCTGGACTAGCGGGAGTCTACAATGAGCAGTTCTTC. The whole variable domain, filled in from reference TRBV5-1 and TRBJ2-1, reads KAGVTQTPRYLIKTRGQQVTLSCSPISGHRSVSWYQQTPGQGLQFLFEYFSETQRNKGNFPGRFSGRQFSNSRSEMNVSTLELGDSALYLCASSFAGLAGVYNEQFFGPGTRLTVL.

V usage is TRBV7-2 and J usage is TRBJ1-6; D is uncertain. Germline CDR1 is SGHTA and CDR2 is FQGNSA. Deletions cut 5 bases from V and 6 bases from J, with 20 bases between. CDR3 length: 17 residues. CDR3 loop: CASSPQFWAFLNSPLHF. Written as DNA, the CDR3 is TGTGCCAGCAGCCCCCAATTTTGGGCTTTTCTTAATTCACCCCTCCACTTT.

The gene calls are TRBV5-4 and TRBJ2-2; D not resolved. This CDR3 contains 13 residues. Germline V CDR1 and CDR2: SGHNT, YYREEE (reference sequence). V gave up 4 bases and J gave up 7 bases, with 11 bases separating them. The CDR3 loop is CASSRSLGGELFF. Written as DNA, the CDR3 is TGTGCCAGCAGCCGGAGCTTGGGCGGGGAGCTGTTTTTT.

This chain uses TRBV2 with TRBJ2-1; D unresolved. Deletions cut 2 bases from V and 6 bases from J, with 17 bases between. Germline V CDR1 and CDR2: SNHLY, FYNNEI. The CDR3 contains 16 residues. CDR3 bases: TGTGCCAGCAGTGAACCCTTTGATCGAGTACGCAATGAGCAGTTCTTC. Its protein product is CASSEPFDRVRNEQFF.

The genes are TRBV5-4 and TRBJ1-3, with D hard to call. V was pared by 2 bases and J by 1 base, with 13 bases between. CDR1 and CDR2 (germline): SGHNT, YYREEE (reference sequence). This CDR3 region has 16 residues. The CDR3 reads CASSFFSVESGNTIYF. The CDR3, as DNA: TGTGCCAGCAGCTTTTTTTCCGTTGAATCTGGAAACACCATATATTTT.

The J gene is TRBJ1-4, the V gene TRBV28, with D maybe TRBD1 (6 bases). V was pared by 4 bases and J by 8 bases, with 17 bases between. The CDR3 is 15 amino acids. CDR1 MDHEN and CDR2 SYDVKM come from the germline V gene. The CDR3 reads CASSWVRGQSEKLFF. The CDR3 DNA is TGTGCCAGCAGTTGGGTGCGGGGACAATCGGAAAAACTGTTTTTT. Based on the CDR3 plus reference TRBV28 and TRBJ1-4, the full variable domain is DVKVTQSSRYLVKRTGEKVFLECVQDMDHENMFWYRQDPGLGLRLIYFSYDVKMKEKGDIPEGYSVSREKKERFSLILESASTNQTSMYLCASSWVRGQSEKLFFGSGTQLSVL.